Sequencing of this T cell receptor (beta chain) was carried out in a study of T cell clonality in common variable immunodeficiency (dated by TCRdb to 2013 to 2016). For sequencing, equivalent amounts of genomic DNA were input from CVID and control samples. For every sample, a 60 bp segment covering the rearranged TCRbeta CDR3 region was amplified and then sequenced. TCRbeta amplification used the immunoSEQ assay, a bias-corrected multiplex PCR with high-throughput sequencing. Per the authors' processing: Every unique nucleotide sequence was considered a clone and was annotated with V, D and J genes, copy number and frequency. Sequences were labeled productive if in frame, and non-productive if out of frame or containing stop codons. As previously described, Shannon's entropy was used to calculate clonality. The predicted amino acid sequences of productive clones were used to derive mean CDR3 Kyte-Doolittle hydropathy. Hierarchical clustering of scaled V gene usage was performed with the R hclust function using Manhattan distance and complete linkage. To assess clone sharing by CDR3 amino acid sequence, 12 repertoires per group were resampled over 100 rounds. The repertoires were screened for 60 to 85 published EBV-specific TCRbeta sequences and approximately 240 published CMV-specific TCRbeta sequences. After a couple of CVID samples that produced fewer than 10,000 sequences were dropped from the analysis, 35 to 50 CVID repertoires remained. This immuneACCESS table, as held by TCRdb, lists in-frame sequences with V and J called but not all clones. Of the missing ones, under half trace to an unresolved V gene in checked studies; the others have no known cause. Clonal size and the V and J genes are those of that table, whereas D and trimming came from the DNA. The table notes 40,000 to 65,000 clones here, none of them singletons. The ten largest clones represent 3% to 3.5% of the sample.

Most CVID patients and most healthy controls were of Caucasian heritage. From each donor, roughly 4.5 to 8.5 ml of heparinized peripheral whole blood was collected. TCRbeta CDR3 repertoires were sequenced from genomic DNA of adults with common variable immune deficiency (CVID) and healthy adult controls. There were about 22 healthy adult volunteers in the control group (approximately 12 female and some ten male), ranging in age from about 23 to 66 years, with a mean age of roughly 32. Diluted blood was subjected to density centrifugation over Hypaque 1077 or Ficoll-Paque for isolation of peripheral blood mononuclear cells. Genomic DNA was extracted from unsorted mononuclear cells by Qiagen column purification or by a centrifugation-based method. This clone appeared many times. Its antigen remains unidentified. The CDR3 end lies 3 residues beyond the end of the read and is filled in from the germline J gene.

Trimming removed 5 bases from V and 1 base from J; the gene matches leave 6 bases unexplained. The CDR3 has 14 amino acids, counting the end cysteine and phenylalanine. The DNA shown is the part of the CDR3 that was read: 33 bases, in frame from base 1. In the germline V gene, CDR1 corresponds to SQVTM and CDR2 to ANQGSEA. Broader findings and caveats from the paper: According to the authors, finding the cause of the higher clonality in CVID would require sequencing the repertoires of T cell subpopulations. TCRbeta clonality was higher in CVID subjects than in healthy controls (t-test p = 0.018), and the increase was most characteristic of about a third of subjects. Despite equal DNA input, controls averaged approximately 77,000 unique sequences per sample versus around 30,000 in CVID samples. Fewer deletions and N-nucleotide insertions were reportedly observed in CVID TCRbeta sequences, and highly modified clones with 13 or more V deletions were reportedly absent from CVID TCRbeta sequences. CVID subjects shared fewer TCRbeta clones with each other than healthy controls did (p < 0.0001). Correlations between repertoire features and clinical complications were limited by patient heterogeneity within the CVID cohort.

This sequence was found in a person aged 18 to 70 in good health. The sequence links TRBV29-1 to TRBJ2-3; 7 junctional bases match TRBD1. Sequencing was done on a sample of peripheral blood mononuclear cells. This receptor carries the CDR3 CSVRRQGGTDTQYF. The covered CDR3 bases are TGCAGCGTTCGAAGACAGGGAGGCACAGATACG.